This T cell receptor beta chain stems from a study of spatial heterogeneity in lung cancer. Background on the study: Fewer alpha-chain than beta-chain sequences were consistently detected. Study-wide results and limits: Ubiquitous expanded tumor TCRs were observed in blood more at resection than follow-up.

This clonotype was counted at least ten times. Its antigen is still unknown. Noted time point: sample taken at primary tumor resection. Whole RNA, which was extracted from tumor, nontumor lung tissue or frozen PBMC, was sequenced without any cell sorting. A total of approximately 75 untreated early-stage non-small cell lung cancer patients served as donors. TCRdb independently ran MiXCR on the 5' RACE reads; one entry per CDR3 protein. The sample includes 30,000 to 40,000 distinct CDR3 sequences, around 5% of them seen just once. Germline CDR1 reads LGHNA; CDR2 reads YSLEER. The CDR3 runs 17 residues. Trimming pared 2 bases from V and 4 bases from J, leaving 18 bases between.

Sequenced here: PBMCs, sampled at surgery. This clonotype originated in a female donor with early-stage non-small cell lung cancer. The rearrangement uses TRBV4-3 and TRBJ1-3; D unclear. The CDR3 loop reads CASSQFGEVIYGNTIYF. The CDR3 bases are TGCGCCAGCAGCCAATTTGGGGAGGTGATATACGGAAACACCATATATTTT.